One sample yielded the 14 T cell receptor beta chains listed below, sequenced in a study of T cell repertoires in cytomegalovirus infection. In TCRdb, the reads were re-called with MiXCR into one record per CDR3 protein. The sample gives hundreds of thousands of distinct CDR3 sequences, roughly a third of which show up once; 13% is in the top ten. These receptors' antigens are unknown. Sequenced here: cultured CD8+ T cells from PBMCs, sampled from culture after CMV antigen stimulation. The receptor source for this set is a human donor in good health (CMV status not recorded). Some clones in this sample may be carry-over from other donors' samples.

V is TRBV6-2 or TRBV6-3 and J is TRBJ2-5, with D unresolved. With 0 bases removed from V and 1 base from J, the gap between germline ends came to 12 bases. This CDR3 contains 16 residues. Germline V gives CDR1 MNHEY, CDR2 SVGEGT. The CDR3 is CASSYSIRQIQETQYF. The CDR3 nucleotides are TGTGCCAGCAGTTACTCAATCAGACAAATCCAAGAGACCCAGTACTTC.

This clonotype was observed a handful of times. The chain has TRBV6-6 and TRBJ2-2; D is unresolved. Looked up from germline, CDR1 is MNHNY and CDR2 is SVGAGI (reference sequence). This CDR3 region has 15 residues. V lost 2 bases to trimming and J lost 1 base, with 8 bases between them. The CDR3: CASSYGTENTGELFF. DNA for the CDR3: TGTGCCAGCAGTTACGGCACGGAGAACACCGGGGAGCTGTTTTTT.

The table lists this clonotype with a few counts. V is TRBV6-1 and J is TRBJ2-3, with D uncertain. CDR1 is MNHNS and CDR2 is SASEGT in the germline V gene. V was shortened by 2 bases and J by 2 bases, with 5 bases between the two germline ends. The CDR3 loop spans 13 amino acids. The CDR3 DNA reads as TGTGCCAGCAGTGAACCGTACACAGATACGCAGTATTTT. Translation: CASSEPYTDTQYF.

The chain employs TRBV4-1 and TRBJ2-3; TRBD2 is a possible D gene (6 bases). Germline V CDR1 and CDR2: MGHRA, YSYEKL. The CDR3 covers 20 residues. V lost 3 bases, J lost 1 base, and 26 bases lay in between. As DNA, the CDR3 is TGCGCCAGCAGCCACGCTCTAGCCCGGGGGACTCATCAACGCACAGATACGCAGTATTTT. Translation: CASSHALARGTHQRTDTQYF.

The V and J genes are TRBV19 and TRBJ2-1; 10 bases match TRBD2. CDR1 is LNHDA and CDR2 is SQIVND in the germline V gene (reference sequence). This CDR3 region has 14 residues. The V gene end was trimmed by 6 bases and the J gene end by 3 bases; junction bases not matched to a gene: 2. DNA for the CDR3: TGTGCCAGTAGAGTAGCGGGGGGCTACAATGAGCAGTTCTTC. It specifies CASRVAGGYNEQFF.

Here the CDR3 reads CASSQRYSGTGPHSPLHF. CDR3 in DNA: TGCGCCAGCAGCCAAAGGTATTCCGGGACCGGCCCGCATTCACCCCTCCACTTT. The chain uses TRBV4-1 and TRBJ1-6, with D maybe TRBD1 (5 bases). CDR3 length: 18 amino acids. The germline V gene encodes CDR1 MGHRA and CDR2 YSYEKL. V shed 2 bases and J shed 8 bases, with 22 bases lying between them.

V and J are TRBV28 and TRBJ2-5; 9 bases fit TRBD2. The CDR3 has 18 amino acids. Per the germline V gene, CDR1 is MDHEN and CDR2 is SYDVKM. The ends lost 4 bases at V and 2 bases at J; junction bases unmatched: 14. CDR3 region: CASSSMTAGGPGQETQYF. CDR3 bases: TGTGCCAGCAGTTCTATGACGGCGGGGGGGCCGGGTCAAGAGACCCAGTACTTC. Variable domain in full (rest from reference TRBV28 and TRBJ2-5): DVKVTQSSRYLVKRTGEKVFLECVQDMDHENMFWYRQDPGLGLRLIYFSYDVKMKEKGDIPEGYSVSREKKERFSLILESASTNQTSMYLCASSSMTAGGPGQETQYFGPGTRLLVL.

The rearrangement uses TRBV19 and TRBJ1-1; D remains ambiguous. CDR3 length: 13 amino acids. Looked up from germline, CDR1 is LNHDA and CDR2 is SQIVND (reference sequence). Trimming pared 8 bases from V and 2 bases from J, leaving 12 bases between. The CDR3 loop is CASETTPNTEAFF. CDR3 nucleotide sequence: TGTGCCAGTGAAACTACTCCTAACACTGAAGCTTTCTTT.

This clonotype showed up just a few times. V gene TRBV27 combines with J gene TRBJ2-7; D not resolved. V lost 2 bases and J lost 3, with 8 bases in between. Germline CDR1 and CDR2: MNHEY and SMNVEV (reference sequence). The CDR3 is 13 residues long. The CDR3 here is CASSLVKDYEQYF. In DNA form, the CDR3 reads TGTGCCAGCAGTTTAGTAAAGGACTACGAGCAGTACTTC.

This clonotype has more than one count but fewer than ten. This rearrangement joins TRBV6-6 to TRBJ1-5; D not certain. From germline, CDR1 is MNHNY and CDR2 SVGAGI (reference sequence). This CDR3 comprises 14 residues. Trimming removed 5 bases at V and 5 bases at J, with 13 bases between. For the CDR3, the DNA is TGTGCCAGCAGTGTCGAGGGCCCGGATCAGCCCCAGCATTTT. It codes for CASSVEGPDQPQHF.

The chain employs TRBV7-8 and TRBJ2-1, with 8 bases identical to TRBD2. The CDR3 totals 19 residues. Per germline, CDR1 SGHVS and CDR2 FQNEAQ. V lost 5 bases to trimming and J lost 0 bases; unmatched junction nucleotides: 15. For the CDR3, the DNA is TGTGCCAGCAGCCACCGGGGGAGCGGGGGCTCCAGCTCCTACAATGAGCAGTTCTTC. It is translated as CASSHRGSGGSSSYNEQFF. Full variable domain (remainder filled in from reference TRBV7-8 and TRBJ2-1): GAGVSQSPRYKVAKRGQDVALRCDPISGHVSLFWYQQALGQGPEFLTYFQNEAQLDKSGLPSDRFFAERPEGSVSTLKIQRTQQEDSAVYLCASSHRGSGGSSSYNEQFFGPGTRLTVL.

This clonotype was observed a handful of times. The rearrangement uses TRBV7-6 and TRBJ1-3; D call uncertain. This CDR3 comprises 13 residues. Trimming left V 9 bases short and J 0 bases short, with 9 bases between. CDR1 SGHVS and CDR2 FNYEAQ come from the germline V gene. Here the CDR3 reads CASLSISGNTIYF. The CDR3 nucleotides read TGTGCCAGTCTATCCATCTCTGGAAACACCATATATTTT.

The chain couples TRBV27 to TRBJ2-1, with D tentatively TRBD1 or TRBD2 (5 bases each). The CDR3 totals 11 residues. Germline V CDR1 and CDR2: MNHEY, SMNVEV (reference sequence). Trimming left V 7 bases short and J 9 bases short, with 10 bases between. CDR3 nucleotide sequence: TGTGCCAGCATTCGGGGCCCTGAGCAGTTCTTC. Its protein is CASIRGPEQFF.

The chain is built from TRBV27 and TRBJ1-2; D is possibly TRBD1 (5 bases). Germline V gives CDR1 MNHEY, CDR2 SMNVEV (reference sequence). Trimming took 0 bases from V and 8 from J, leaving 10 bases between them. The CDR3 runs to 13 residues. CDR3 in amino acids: CASSLSDGAGYTF. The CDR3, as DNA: TGTGCCAGCAGTTTATCGGACGGGGCGGGCTACACCTTC.